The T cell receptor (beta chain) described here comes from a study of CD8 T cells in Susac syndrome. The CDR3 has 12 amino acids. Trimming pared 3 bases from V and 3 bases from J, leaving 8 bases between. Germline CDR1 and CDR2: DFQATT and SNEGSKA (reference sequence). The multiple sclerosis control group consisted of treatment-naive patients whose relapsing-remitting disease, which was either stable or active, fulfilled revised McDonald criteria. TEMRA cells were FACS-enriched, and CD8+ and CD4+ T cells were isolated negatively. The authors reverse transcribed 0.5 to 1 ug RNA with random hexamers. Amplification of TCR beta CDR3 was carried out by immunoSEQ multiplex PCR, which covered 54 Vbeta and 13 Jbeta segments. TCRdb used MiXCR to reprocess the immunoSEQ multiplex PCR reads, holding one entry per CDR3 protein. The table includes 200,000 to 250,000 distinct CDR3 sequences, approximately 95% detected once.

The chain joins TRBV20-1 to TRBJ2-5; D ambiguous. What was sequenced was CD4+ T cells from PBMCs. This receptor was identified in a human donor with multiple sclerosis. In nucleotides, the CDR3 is TGCAGTGCTAGTGGCGGTGAAGAGACCCAGTACTTC. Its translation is CSASGGEETQYF.